Presented here are 25 T cell receptor beta chains from one specimen sequenced in a study of blood T cell repertoires in COVID-19. The repertoire was sequenced with immunoSEQ multiplex PCR; TCRdb's copy has only in-frame clones and lacks some. The sample includes 25,000 or so clones, around 86% of them seen just once. Material: peripheral blood. These receptors came from a man aged 65 to 85 with acute or convalescent COVID-19.

The chain has TRBV28 and TRBJ1-5; D may be TRBD1 (5 bases). Trimming stripped 6 bases from V and 5 bases from J, with 14 bases between. The CDR3 runs 14 residues. The germline V gene has CDR1 MDHEN and CDR2 SYDVKM. DNA for the CDR3: TGTGCCAGCAGCCGACGACAGTCCGATCAGCCCCAGCATTTT. Translation gives CASSRRQSDQPQHF.

This chain uses TRBV18 with TRBJ2-1; 10 positions agree with TRBD2. The CDR3 runs 19 residues. CDR1 is KGHSH and CDR2 is LQKENI in the germline V gene. V shed 6 bases and J 0 bases; nucleotides not matched to a gene: 14. This chain's CDR3 is CASSRQVRLAGPSYNEQFF. The CDR3 DNA reads as TGTGCCAGCTCCCGTCAGGTCCGACTAGCGGGCCCCTCCTACAATGAGCAGTTCTTC. Together with reference TRBV18 and TRBJ2-1, the CDR3 gives the full variable domain: NAGVMQNPRHLVRRRGQEARLRCSPMKGHSHVYWYRQLPEEGLKFMVYLQKENIIDESGMPKERFSAEFPKEGPSILRIQQVVRGDSAAYFCASSRQVRLAGPSYNEQFFGPGTRLTVL.

The V and J genes are TRBV7-2 and TRBJ2-5, with TRBD2 as a possible D gene (5 bases). CDR1 SGHTA and CDR2 FQGNSA come from the germline V gene. V lost 2 bases, J lost 2 bases, and 9 bases lay in between. The CDR3 sequence is 14 residues long. The CDR3: CASSLRRAQETQYF. Here the CDR3 DNA reads TGTGCCAGCAGCTTACGGCGGGCTCAAGAGACCCAGTACTTC. Looking up the rest from reference TRBV7-2 and TRBJ2-5 gives the full variable domain: GAGVSQSPSNKVTEKGKDVELRCDPISGHTALYWYRQSLGQGLEFLIYFQGNSAPDKSGLPSDRFSAERTGGSVSTLTIQRTQQEDSAVYLCASSLRRAQETQYFGPGTRLLVL.

There are a few counts of this clone. The V call is TRBV28, the J call TRBJ2-4; D gene uncertain. CDR1 MDHEN and CDR2 SYDVKM come from the germline V gene. V was clipped by 10 bases and J by 0 bases, with 16 bases between them. The CDR3 totals 15 residues. The CDR3 sequence is CATQSVKLAKNIQYF. The CDR3 DNA follows: TGTGCCACGCAATCGGTGAAACTAGCCAAAAACATTCAGTACTTC.

The chain employs TRBV19 and TRBJ2-3; D might be TRBD2 (6 bases). Trimming removed 9 bases from V and 2 bases from J, with 21 bases in between. Per the germline V gene, CDR1 is LNHDA and CDR2 is SQIVND (reference sequence). The length of the CDR3 is 16 residues. The CDR3 DNA reads TGTGCCAGCTCCGGGAGCTCACACCCATCCACAGATACGCAGTATTTT. Translation gives CASSGSSHPSTDTQYF.

This chain links TRBV19 with TRBJ1-5, with 10 positions matching TRBD1. The V segment lost 7 bases and the J segment 0 bases; nucleotides outside the gene matches: 6. This CDR3 is 16 amino acids long. CDR1 is LNHDA and CDR2 is SQIVND in the germline V gene (reference sequence). In nucleotides, the CDR3 is TGTGCCAGTATTGACAGGGGGCTGGGTAGCAATCAGCCCCAGCATTTT. Translating it yields CASIDRGLGSNQPQHF.

The V and J genes are TRBV6-5 and TRBJ1-2, with D possibly matching TRBD1 (6 bases). This CDR3 comprises 13 residues. Per germline, CDR1 MNHEY and CDR2 SVGAGI. With 2 bases removed from V and 13 bases from J, the gap between germline ends came to 17 bases. CDR3 region: CASSYDRDTLSTF. CDR3 DNA: TGTGCCAGCAGTTACGACCGGGACACCCTCAGCACCTTC.

This clone turned up a few times. The V call is TRBV30, the J call TRBJ2-7; D call uncertain. Trimming took off 2 bases at V and 1 base at J, with 9 bases between the two ends. Germline CDR1 GTSNPN, CDR2 SVGIG (reference sequence). CDR3 length: 13 amino acids. CDR3 DNA: TGTGCCTGGAGTCCTACAGTTTCCTACGAGCAGTACTTC. It yields the protein CAWSPTVSYEQYF.

This clone has a single count. This chain connects TRBV30 to TRBJ1-4; D call uncertain. The V and J ends lost 1 base and 8 bases respectively, with 14 bases between them. Germline V CDR1 and CDR2: GTSNPN, SVGIG (reference sequence). CDR3 length equals 14 residues. The CDR3 is CAWSATEVGEKLFF. The DNA for the CDR3 is TGTGCCTGGAGTGCGACTGAGGTTGGGGAAAAACTGTTTTTT.

The rearrangement joins TRBV7-6 to TRBJ2-1, with 10 bases that match TRBD2. The germline gives CDR1 SGHVS, CDR2 FNYEAQ. The junction had 1 base not matched to a gene; V was cut back by 0 bases and J by 14 bases. The CDR3 is 12 residues long. CDR3 nucleotide sequence: TGTGCCAGCAGCTTAGCGCTAGCGGGAGAGTTCTTC. Its protein product is CASSLALAGEFF.

The genes are TRBV11-3 and TRBJ2-2; a possible D gene is TRBD1 (6 bases). Trimming cost V 4 bases and J 3 bases, with 12 bases left between them. CDR1 and CDR2 from the germline V gene are SGHNT and YENEEA. The CDR3 length is 15 residues. The DNA for the CDR3 is TGTGCCAGCAGCTCCGAGGCAGGGGACACCGGGGAGCTGTTTTTT. Protein product: CASSSEAGDTGELFF.

The rearrangement uses TRBV28 and TRBJ2-7, with unresolved D. The CDR3 is made up of 15 amino acids. Germline lookup yields CDR1 MDHEN and CDR2 SYDVKM. Trimming took 5 bases from V and 4 from J, leaving 18 bases between them. CDR3 in DNA: TGTGCCAGCAGTCCCTCAGGTGGGCTAATGTACGAGCAGTACTTC. Translated, it gives CASSPSGGLMYEQYF.

CDR3 sequence: CASSTLLTGDQPQHF. CDR3 coding DNA: TGTGCCAGTAGTACCTTACTCACAGGGGATCAGCCCCAGCATTTT. The V and J genes are TRBV19 and TRBJ1-5; 7 bases are shared with TRBD1. The V gene's germline CDR1 is LNHDA and CDR2 SQIVND (reference sequence). This CDR3 is built from 15 residues. V shed 4 bases, J shed 5 bases, and the junction held 8 bases outside the gene matches.

This sequence joins TRBV7-9 and TRBJ2-5, with 7 bases identical to TRBD2. The J segment lost 1 base and the V segment lost 4 bases, leaving 3 bases of the junction unmatched. Germline CDR1 reads SEHNR; CDR2 reads FQNEAQ (reference sequence). The CDR3 length is 14 residues. The CDR3 spells CASSSSGFQETQYF. CDR3 bases: TGTGCCAGCAGCTCTAGCGGCTTCCAAGAGACCCAGTACTTC.

The gene calls are TRBV2 and TRBJ1-5; D possibly corresponds to TRBD1 (6 bases). This CDR3 is 15 amino acids long. Germline V gives CDR1 SNHLY, CDR2 FYNNEI. V lost 0 bases and J lost 4, with 10 bases in between. The CDR3 DNA is TGTGCCAGCAGTGAAGCTGCGACAGGAAATCAGCCCCAGCATTTT. This codes for CASSEAATGNQPQHF.

The chain couples TRBV25-1 to TRBJ1-1; 7 bases are shared with TRBD1. Germline V gene lookup returns CDR1 MGHDK and CDR2 SYGVNS. This CDR3 has 15 residues. The junction had 7 bases not matched to a gene; V was cut back by 3 bases and J by 3 bases. In DNA form, the CDR3 reads TGTGCCAGCAGTGATGAAGGAAGGGGGCACACTGAAGCTTTCTTT. This codes for CASSDEGRGHTEAFF.

V usage is TRBV11-2 and J usage is TRBJ2-1; 8 positions match TRBD2. V lost 6 bases and J lost 9; bases outside the gene matches: 10. The CDR3 runs to 14 residues. The germline gives CDR1 SGHAT, CDR2 FQNNGV. CDR3 coding DNA: TGTGCCAGCAGGGATAGCGGGACCCATGGTGAGCAGTTCTTC. It is translated as CASRDSGTHGEQFF. Full variable domain (missing parts from reference TRBV11-2 and TRBJ2-1): EAGVAQSPRYKIIEKRQSVAFWCNPISGHATLYWYQQILGQGPKLLIQFQNNGVVDDSQLPKDRFSAERLKGVDSTLKIQPAKLEDSAVYLCASRDSGTHGEQFFGPGTRLTVL.

This rearrangement joins TRBV30 to TRBJ2-5, with D unresolved. Germline CDR1 and CDR2: GTSNPN and SVGIG (reference sequence). CDR3 length: 11 amino acids. V shed 4 bases and J shed 1 base, with 4 bases lying between them. In DNA form, the CDR3 reads TGTGCCTGGAACAGCCAAGAGACCCAGTACTTC. Encoded protein: CAWNSQETQYF.

V usage is TRBV5-6 and J usage is TRBJ1-2; D remains ambiguous. CDR1 SGHDT and CDR2 YYEEEE come from the germline V gene. V lost 0 bases and J lost 1, with 16 bases in between. This CDR3 has 17 residues. CDR3 loop: CASSLAVAGPFNYGYTF. The CDR3 DNA reads TGTGCCAGCAGCTTGGCCGTAGCGGGCCCCTTTAACTATGGCTACACCTTC. Variable domain in full (rest from reference TRBV5-6 and TRBJ1-2): DAGVTQSPTHLIKTRGQQVTLRCSPKSGHDTVSWYQQALGQGPQFIFQYYEEEERQRGNFPDRFSGHQFPNYSSELNVNALLLGDSALYLCASSLAVAGPFNYGYTFGSGTRLTVV.

This rearrangement joins TRBV7-9 to TRBJ2-1; 7 bases fit TRBD2. The V gene's germline CDR1 is SEHNR and CDR2 FQNEAQ (reference sequence). The junction had 10 bases not matched to a gene; V was cut back by 4 bases and J by 7 bases. This CDR3 is 15 amino acids long. The CDR3 reads CASSSRLAEKNEQFF. The CDR3 DNA reads TGTGCCAGCAGCTCCCGGCTAGCGGAAAAAAATGAGCAGTTCTTC.

This CDR3 is CASTKTEVPYEQYF. Written as DNA, the CDR3 is TGTGCCAGCACCAAAACCGAGGTTCCCTACGAGCAGTACTTC. The chain couples TRBV6-5 to TRBJ2-7; D remains ambiguous. Germline V lookup: CDR1 MNHEY, CDR2 SVGAGI. This CDR3 region has 14 residues. V was pared by 7 bases and J by 2 bases, with 15 bases between.

This chain connects TRBV30 to TRBJ2-3, with D perhaps TRBD1 (5 bases). This CDR3 is 13 amino acids long. CDR1 GTSNPN and CDR2 SVGIG come from the germline V gene (reference sequence). The ends were cut back, 4 bases at V and 6 bases at J, with 14 bases in the middle. The chain's CDR3 is CAWTSDSKDTQYF. The CDR3 DNA is TGTGCCTGGACCTCAGACAGTAAGGATACGCAGTATTTT.

The rearrangement joins TRBV7-8 to TRBJ2-7, with TRBD2 matching 9 bases. There are 16 residues in the CDR3. The V and J ends lost 5 bases and 4 bases, in that order; junction bases with no gene match: 12. Germline-derived CDR1 and CDR2 are SGHVS and FQNEAQ. In DNA form, the CDR3 reads TGTGCCAGCAGCCCGACCCGGGGCGGGGGGGTATACGAGCAGTACTTC. Amino acids: CASSPTRGGGVYEQYF. The full variable domain, its missing parts supplied by reference TRBV7-8 and TRBJ2-7, is GAGVSQSPRYKVAKRGQDVALRCDPISGHVSLFWYQQALGQGPEFLTYFQNEAQLDKSGLPSDRFFAERPEGSVSTLKIQRTQQEDSAVYLCASSPTRGGGVYEQYFGPGTRLTVT.

A remark on this clone: A read error may account for a junction end that differs from germline. The chain couples TRBV27 to TRBJ2-7; D perhaps matches TRBD2 (5 bases). There are 15 residues in the CDR3. Germline CDR1 reads MNHEY; CDR2 reads SMNVEV (reference sequence). CDR3 loop: CASGLLGEGLREQYF. The CDR3 DNA follows: TGTGCCAGCGGTTTGTTGGGTGAGGGTCTACGGGAGCAGTACTTC.

J is TRBJ2-2 and V is TRBV6-5, with 7 bases matching TRBD1. The CDR3 length is 13 residues. Germline values: CDR1 MNHEY, CDR2 SVGAGI. The V segment lost 7 bases and the J segment 5 bases; nucleotides outside the gene matches: 4. DNA for the CDR3: TGTGCCAGCACCGACAGGGCGACCGGGGAGCTGTTTTTT. Translating gives CASTDRATGELFF.